The rows below give T cell receptor beta chains drawn from one sample of a study of OX40 agonist ivuxolimab in advanced cancers. Using immunoSEQ multiplex PCR, the repertoire was profiled, and TCRdb retains in-frame clones only, with some absent. In the table there are approximately 82,000 clones, 85% to 90% of which are singletons. The specimen was CD4+ or CD8+ T cells sorted from blood, collected in a trial of the OX40 agonist ivuxolimab. These receptors all stem from an adult with an advanced solid tumor such as melanoma, head and neck, liver or kidney cancer. Each CDR3 is given with its conserved first and last residue. The order of the fields is clone size, V gene, J gene, D gene, CDR3 protein, CDR3 DNA. A D gene is named only where the DNA matches it firmly. Clone size is given for some rows only: seen once, a few or many times, or a class if the clone is expanded.

>.|TRBV2|TRBJ1-2|.
CASSETGGVYGYTF
TGTGCCAGCAGTGAAACTGGAGGGGTCTATGGCTACACCTTC
>.|TRBV5-4|TRBJ2-1|.
CASSLVYNEQFF
TGTGCCAGCAGCTTGGTTTACAATGAGCAGTTCTTC
>.|TRBV19|TRBJ1-1|.
CASSIDSGPKKKIF
TGTGCCAGTAGTATAGATTCAGGGCCTAAGAAAAAGATCTTT
>.|TRBV7-2|TRBJ1-4|.
CASSFWGAEKLFF
TGTGCCAGCAGCTTTTGGGGGGCCGAAAAACTGTTTTTT
>.|TRBV11-3|TRBJ2-2|TRBD2
CASSTGLANTGELFF
TGTGCCAGCAGCACCGGACTAGCGAACACCGGGGAGCTGTTTTTT
>.|TRBV29-1|TRBJ2-1|.
CSFNGILGHNEQFF
TGCAGCTTCAATGGGATTCTTGGTCACAATGAGCAGTTCTTC
>.|TRBV7-9|TRBJ1-1|.
CASSLAQVWGTEAFF
TGTGCCAGCAGCTTAGCGCAGGTCTGGGGCACTGAAGCTTTCTTT
>.|TRBV7-2|TRBJ1-6|.
CASSFEGLGSPLHF
TGTGCCAGCAGCTTCGAGGGGCTTGGTTCACCCCTCCACTTT
>.|TRBV6-6|TRBJ2-7|.
CASAFPGEQYF
TGTGCCAGCGCTTTTCCTGGAGAGCAGTACTTC
>.|TRBV15|TRBJ1-3|.
CATSRDGPSGNTIYF
TGTGCCACCAGCAGAGACGGTCCCTCTGGAAACACCATATATTTT
>.|TRBV2|TRBJ2-3|.
CASSEAETPSTDTQYF
TGTGCCAGCAGTGAAGCGGAGACGCCTAGCACAGATACGCAGTATTTT
>.|TRBV11-3|TRBJ1-6|TRBD1
CASSFGTAYSPLHF
TGTGCCAGCAGCTTTGGGACAGCATATTCACCCCTCCACTTT
>.|TRBV10-3|TRBJ1-2|TRBD1
CAIRNRGPHYGYTF
TGTGCCATCAGAAACAGGGGGCCCCACTATGGCTACACCTTC
>.|TRBV5-1|TRBJ2-1|TRBD2
CASSLWGSGGAYGNEQFF
TGCGCCAGCAGCTTGTGGGGTAGCGGGGGGGCCTACGGCAATGAGCAGTTCTTC
>.|TRBV5-4|TRBJ2-3|.
CASSQDSSTDTQYF
TGTGCCAGCAGCCAGGACAGTTCGACAGATACGCAGTATTTT
>few|TRBV13|TRBJ1-1|TRBD1
CASSLGDRGVREAFF
TGTGCCAGCAGCTTAGGGGACAGGGGAGTGCGTGAAGCTTTCTTT
>.|TRBV29-1|TRBJ2-1|TRBD2
CSLLGSGKGHNEQFF
TGCAGCCTTCTGGGCAGCGGGAAGGGGCACAATGAGCAGTTCTTC
>.|TRBV27|TRBJ1-1|TRBD1
CASRPQGEGTEAFF
TGTGCCAGCAGACCCCAGGGGGAAGGCACTGAAGCTTTCTTT
>.|TRBV19|TRBJ1-3|.
CASSKGNSGNTIYF
TGTGCCAGTAGTAAGGGTAACTCTGGAAACACCATATATTTT
>.|TRBV30|TRBJ1-1|.
CAWSDRGATEAFF
TGTGCCTGGTCCGACCGGGGGGCGACTGAAGCTTTCTTT
>.|TRBV29-1|TRBJ1-1|.
CSRGAFPRREAFF
TGCAGTCGTGGGGCATTCCCTCGTAGGGAAGCTTTCTTT
>.|TRBV6-5|TRBJ1-2|TRBD1
CASKTGDYGYTF
TGTGCCAGCAAAACAGGGGACTATGGCTACACCTTC
>.|TRBV19|TRBJ1-2|TRBD1
CASTDRGSYGYTF
TGTGCCAGTACCGACAGGGGGTCGTATGGCTACACCTTC
>.|TRBV19|TRBJ2-7|.
CASSIALNSYEQYF
TGTGCCAGTAGTATAGCCCTTAACTCCTACGAGCAGTACTTC
>few|TRBV5-1|TRBJ1-4|TRBD1
CASSLSSGTGVEKLFF
TGCGCCAGCAGCTTGTCCTCCGGGACAGGGGTGGAAAAACTGTTTTTT
>.|TRBV5-1|TRBJ2-3|TRBD2
CASSGTGLAGTTQYF
TGCGCCAGCAGCGGAACGGGACTAGCGGGAACTACGCAGTATTTT
>.|TRBV4-2|TRBJ1-1|.
CASSQLQGEEDVNTEAFF
TGTGCCAGCAGCCAGTTACAGGGTGAAGAGGATGTGAACACTGAAGCTTTCTTT
>.|TRBV30|TRBJ1-4|.
CAWSVGDEKLFF
TGTGCCTGGAGTGTAGGCGATGAAAAACTGTTTTTT
>.|TRBV27|TRBJ2-2|TRBD1
CASSYRQGVVELFF
TGTGCCAGCAGTTATCGACAGGGGGTTGTTGAGCTGTTTTTT
>.|TRBV5-1|TRBJ2-3|.
CASSFGGADTQYF
TGCGCCAGCAGCTTTGGGGGCGCAGATACGCAGTATTTT
>.|TRBV6-6|TRBJ1-5|TRBD1
CASSLGQGFKQPQHF
TGTGCCAGCAGTTTGGGACAGGGGTTTAAGCAGCCCCAGCATTTT
>.|TRBV5-1|TRBJ2-7|TRBD2
CASSFEAGARTGEQYF
TGCGCCAGCAGCTTTGAAGCGGGAGCAAGAACGGGCGAGCAGTACTTC
>.|TRBV4-3|TRBJ1-2|.
CASSQDRGDYYGYTF
TGCGCCAGCAGCCAAGATCGGGGGGATTACTATGGCTACACCTTC
>once|TRBV6-5|TRBJ1-2|TRBD1
CASSYSSGTGYGYTF
TGTGCCAGCAGTTACTCTTCAGGGACAGGCTATGGCTACACCTTC
>.|TRBV7-6|TRBJ2-7|TRBD1
CASSLGQGAGEQYF
TGTGCCAGCAGCTTGGGACAGGGGGCCGGCGAGCAGTACTTC
>.|TRBV30|TRBJ2-1|TRBD1
CAWSSGQGRVNEQFF
TGTGCCTGGAGTTCAGGACAGGGAAGGGTCAATGAGCAGTTCTTC
>.|TRBV27|TRBJ1-5|TRBD1
CASSLGGTGQQPQHF
TGTGCCAGCAGTTTAGGCGGGACAGGGCAACAGCCCCAGCATTTT
>.|TRBV4-1|TRBJ2-3|TRBD2
CASSRALAPEDTQYF
TGCGCCAGCAGCCGAGCACTAGCGCCGGAGGATACGCAGTATTTT
>.|TRBV11-3|TRBJ2-7|.
CASSRRNYEQYF
TGTGCCAGCAGCCGCAGGAACTACGAGCAGTACTTC
>.|TRBV11-3|TRBJ1-2|TRBD1
CASSRSGTGGGKTLF
TGTGCCAGCAGCCGGTCCGGGACAGGGGGCGGTAAAACGCTCTTC
>.|TRBV5-1|TRBJ2-3|.
CASSLAQGGTDTQYF
TGCGCCAGCAGCTTGGCACAGGGCGGCACAGATACGCAGTATTTT
>.|TRBV6-6|TRBJ1-6|TRBD1
CAISPGQAGYNSPLHF
TGTGCCATTTCCCCGGGACAGGCGGGATATAATTCACCCCTCCACTTT
>.|TRBV7-2|TRBJ1-2|.
CASSPGWGSGYTF
TGTGCCAGCAGCCCCGGTTGGGGCTCTGGCTACACCTTC
>few|TRBV30|TRBJ1-2|.
CAWSPTGGYGYTF
TGTGCCTGGAGTCCCACGGGGGGCTATGGCTACACCTTC
>.|TRBV9|TRBJ2-1|TRBD1
CASSLGQGNNEQFF
TGTGCCAGCAGCCTCGGACAGGGTAATAATGAGCAGTTCTTC
>.|TRBV6-5|TRBJ2-1|TRBD2
CASRPSGSSYNEQFF
TGTGCCAGCAGACCTAGCGGGAGCTCCTACAATGAGCAGTTCTTC
>.|TRBV7-2|TRBJ2-2|TRBD1
CASSPQGLNTGELFF
TGTGCCAGCAGCCCACAGGGGCTGAACACCGGGGAGCTGTTTTTT
>.|TRBV4-1|TRBJ1-2|TRBD1
CASSQPVPGQGPLYGYTF
TGCGCCAGCAGCCAGCCCGTCCCGGGACAGGGCCCCCTCTATGGCTACACCTTC
>.|TRBV5-1|TRBJ1-2|TRBD1
CASSVGTVNYGYTF
TGCGCCAGCAGCGTGGGGACAGTGAACTATGGCTACACCTTC
>.|TRBV27|TRBJ2-7|.
CASSLSGPFNEQYF
TGTGCCAGCAGTTTATCCGGCCCCTTCAACGAGCAGTACTTC
>.|TRBV6-5|TRBJ1-1|.
CASGGRGTEAFF
TGTGCCAGCGGGGGACGGGGCACTGAAGCTTTCTTT
>.|TRBV14|TRBJ2-4|.
CASSQSPGGIRYF
TGTGCCAGCAGCCAGTCCCCGGGGGGCATTCGGTACTTC
>.|TRBV10-3|TRBJ1-3|.
CAISLTETGNTIYF
TGTGCCATCAGTCTGACAGAGACTGGAAACACCATATATTTT
>.|TRBV4-1|TRBJ2-5|.
CASSQGDSVRETQYF
TGCGCCAGCAGCCAGGGGGATTCAGTCCGTGAGACCCAGTACTTC
>.|TRBV15|TRBJ2-5|TRBD2
CATSRVGLALRETQYF
TGTGCCACCAGCAGAGTGGGACTAGCCCTCCGGGAGACCCAGTACTTC
>.|TRBV30|TRBJ1-4|.
CAWNKGVQTNEKLFF
TGTGCCTGGAATAAGGGGGTGCAGACTAATGAAAAACTGTTTTTT
>once|TRBV23-1|TRBJ2-1|.
CASSQSDRESPSYNEQFF
TGCGCCAGCAGTCAATCAGACAGAGAGTCCCCCTCCTACAATGAGCAGTTCTTC
>.|TRBV6-1|TRBJ1-5|.
CASTEGGFRQPQHF
TGTGCCAGCACCGAAGGAGGGTTCAGACAGCCCCAGCATTTT
>.|TRBV18|TRBJ2-7|TRBD1
CASSLDTGGRDEQYF
TGTGCCAGCTCCCTGGATACAGGGGGCAGGGACGAGCAGTACTTC
>.|TRBV30|TRBJ1-1|.
CAWSVKFQGNTEAFF
TGTGCCTGGAGTGTAAAGTTTCAGGGGAACACTGAAGCTTTCTTT